Listed below are T cell receptor beta chains from one sample, sequenced in a study of human T cells and chemical hapten exposure. TCRdb recomputed calls from the RACE reads with MiXCR, one row per CDR3 protein. The repertoire holds tens of thousands of distinct CDR3 sequences, about 3% seen once, with about 7.4% in the top ten. This specimen was whole blood, taken in connection with sensitization to the hapten diphenylcyclopropenone (DPC). The source is a man aged 40-50 years with alopecia areata. Some clones in this sample may be carry-over from other donors' samples. Each CDR3 is given with its conserved first and last residue. D genes are given only for firm matches. The listing skips clone size in some rows; elsewhere it reads once, few, many or a size class.

>NA|few|TRBJ2-3|TRBV24-1
CATSDLAAAQYF
TGTGCCACCAGTGATCTAGCCGCGGCGCAGTATTTT
>TRBD1|many|TRBJ1-2|TRBV7-9
CASSDSGQGGDYGYTF
TGTGCCAGCAGCGACAGTGGACAGGGGGGCGACTATGGCTACACCTTC
>TRBD2|NA|TRBJ2-1|TRBV10-3
CAIRTSGPLNEQFF
TGTGCCATCAGGACTAGCGGACCTCTGAATGAGCAGTTCTTC
>TRBD2|many|TRBJ2-1|TRBV11-2
CASSSSGSAYNEQFF
TGTGCCAGCAGCTCTAGCGGGAGCGCTTACAATGAGCAGTTCTTC
>NA|many|TRBJ1-1|TRBV9
CASSAAGTAMNTEAFF
TGTGCCAGCAGCGCCGCAGGGACCGCCATGAACACTGAAGCTTTCTTT
>NA|many|TRBJ1-6|TRBV14
CASSQDEGLHSPLHF
TGTGCCAGCAGCCAAGACGAAGGTCTTCATTCACCCCTCCACTTT
>TRBD2|many|TRBJ2-3|TRBV6-2/TRBV6-3
CASSLIAGVGTDTQYF
TGTGCCAGCAGCCTCATAGCGGGAGTGGGGACAGATACGCAGTATTTT
>NA|many|TRBJ2-3|TRBV27
CASSLQYRDTQYF
TGTGCCAGCAGTTTACAGTATAGAGATACGCAGTATTTT
>NA|many|TRBJ1-1|TRBV14
CASSPQGTEAFF
TGTGCCAGCAGCCCGCAGGGCACTGAAGCTTTCTTT
>NA|many|TRBJ2-4|TRBV28
CASSTGGVGNIQYF
TGTGCCAGCAGTACCGGGGGAGTGGGAAACATTCAGTACTTC
>NA|many|TRBJ2-2|TRBV20-1
CSASFQGGTGELFF
TGCAGTGCTAGTTTTCAAGGGGGCACCGGGGAGCTGTTTTTT
>TRBD2|many|TRBJ2-5|TRBV20-1
CSARDRSGRAKVGETQYF
TGCAGTGCTAGAGATCGAAGCGGGAGGGCCAAGGTGGGAGAGACCCAGTACTTC
>NA|many|TRBJ2-7|TRBV6-2/TRBV6-3
CASSYSGTYYEQYF
TGTGCCAGCAGTTACTCCGGGACGTATTACGAGCAGTACTTC
>TRBD2|many|TRBJ2-1|TRBV4-3
CASSQDLYGGSKDEQFF
TGCGCCAGCAGCCAAGACCTATATGGCGGGAGCAAAGATGAGCAGTTCTTC
>TRBD1|NA|TRBJ1-1|TRBV7-9
CASSLASGQGGTEAFF
TGTGCCAGCAGCTTAGCATCGGGACAGGGGGGTACTGAAGCTTTCTTT
>NA|medium-sized|TRBJ2-1|TRBV19
CASSIATGYAPYNEQFF
TGTGCCAGTAGTATAGCGACGGGCTATGCGCCCTACAATGAGCAGTTCTTC
>NA|many|TRBJ2-1|TRBV12-3/TRBV12-4
CASSLAGPREGSEQFF
TGTGCCAGCAGTTTAGCGGGCCCCAGGGAAGGGAGTGAGCAGTTCTTC
>TRBD1|many|TRBJ2-3|TRBV12-3/TRBV12-4
CASRRTGGSGTDTQYF
TGTGCCAGCAGGAGGACAGGGGGCAGCGGCACAGATACGCAGTATTTT
>NA|many|TRBJ1-3|TRBV5-1
CASSRDTAAGSGTIYF
TGCGCCAGCAGCCGGGACACGGCTGCTGGGAGTGGCACCATATATTTT
>TRBD2|many|TRBJ2-7|TRBV6-5
CASSSQFVIAGGRRGEQYF
TGTGCCAGCAGTTCCCAATTCGTGATAGCGGGAGGCCGGCGGGGTGAGCAGTACTTC
>TRBD2|many|TRBJ2-3|TRBV12-3/TRBV12-4
CASSVSGRSRGVNTQYF
TGTGCCAGCAGTGTTAGCGGGAGATCCCGAGGGGTGAATACGCAGTATTTT
>TRBD2|many|TRBJ2-7|TRBV4-3
CASSQDTSGRLREQYF
TGCGCCAGCAGCCAAGATACCAGCGGGAGATTAAGGGAGCAGTACTTC
>TRBD1|many|TRBJ2-1|TRBV7-9
CASRRAQGNPHNEQFF
TGTGCCAGCAGGCGAGCACAGGGGAACCCCCACAATGAGCAGTTCTTC
>NA|few|TRBJ1-6|TRBV6-5
CTSSLGRRSGSPLHF
TGTACCAGCAGCCTGGGCAGGCGGAGTGGGTCACCCCTCCACTTT
>NA|many|TRBJ2-1|TRBV27
CASSLGLLTRAEQFF
TGTGCCAGCAGTTTAGGGTTATTGACCCGGGCAGAGCAGTTCTTC
>NA|many|TRBJ1-2|TRBV30
CAWSVGRGAYGYTF
TGTGCCTGGAGTGTGGGCCGGGGAGCCTATGGCTACACCTTC